This T cell receptor (beta chain) was found in a study of tumor-infiltrating lymphocytes in primary liver carcinoma. Study information: Each of the growths was stage T1-T3 N0M0, extending roughly 4.2 to 11 cm across.

Study-level findings and limits: No comparison of CD4+ and CD8+ repertoires was made, since the samples were bulk unsorted. With p = 0.039, the top-250-clone fraction in tumors significantly exceeded that in blood.

The CDR3 covers 12 residues. Germline loops: CDR1 SNHLY, CDR2 FYNNEI. This clonotype was observed a few times. No antigen is known for it. A read error may produce the germline difference seen at one junction end. The authors took blood RNA from unsorted whole blood and also extracted germline DNA. A constant-region primer primed TCR beta cDNA synthesis from 450 to 550 ng of total RNA. Each TCR beta library was derived from three nested multiplex PCR rounds that employed slightly modified ARM-PCR. Running around 10 cycles apiece, the first two PCR rounds relied on TRBV1-TRBV30 forward primers together with a C-beta reverse primer. TCRdb itself ran the multiplex PCR reads through MiXCR, one entry per CDR3 protein. The sample holds hundreds of thousands of distinct CDR3 sequences, 65% seen once.

The chain links TRBV2 to TRBJ1-2; D is unresolved. The sample taken for sequencing was peripheral blood. The clonotype was recovered from a man in his forties or fifties with primary liver carcinoma and hepatitis B virus infection. The CDR3 bases are TGTGCTAGCAGTGGGCGGAACTATGGCTACACCTTC. The encoded protein is CASSGRNYGYTF.